The TCR beta chain described here comes from a study of CD8 T cells in ankylosing spondylitis. Study-wide results and limits: Matched synovial fluid from ankylosing spondylitis patients was reported to be enriched for disease-linked clones. Made up of about eight highly homologous variants, a TCR beta motif appeared characteristic of ankylosing spondylitis blood.

TCRdb re-called the 5' RACE reads with MiXCR, one entry per CDR3 protein. Altogether a few hundred thousand distinct CDR3 sequences are present, around 16% being singletons, with the ten largest covering about 42%. Trimming stripped 5 bases from V and 0 bases from J, with 24 bases between. The CDR3 runs to 19 residues. Germline loops: CDR1 MNHEY, CDR2 SMNVEV (reference sequence). As to this clonotype: Its target is not known.

The sequencing input was blood, either unsorted or a sorted T cell fraction (not recorded which). The clonotype comes from a male donor with ankylosing spondylitis. The rearrangement uses TRBV27 and TRBJ2-3, with D possibly TRBD1 on 5 matching bases. As DNA, the CDR3 is TGTGCCAGCAGTACTTTTCCCGAAATGGGGCGCCTTAGCACAGATACGCAGTATTTT. This translates into CASSTFPEMGRLSTDTQYF.